This T cell receptor (beta chain) was captured by sequencing in a study of blood T cell repertoires in COVID-19. The wider study: Samples of COVID-19 (acute and convalescent) were obtained from the United States, Italy and Spain.

In the original processing: Reference gene primer amplification yielded estimated nucleated cell counts. The data were produced by immunoSEQ multiplex PCR, yet TCRdb's version contains in-frame clones alone and is incomplete. V and J calls plus clone size are reproduced from that table; the DNA served to infer D and trimming. The sample yields about 130,000 clones, roughly 80% seen once. Recruitment covered 25 or so US areas and drew participants whose ages spanned roughly 18 to 89 years. Participant-given clinical history determined each cohort assignment. CDR1 and CDR2 (germline): MNHEY, SMNVEV (reference sequence). The CDR3 contains 18 residues. Losses at the gene ends were 6 bases for V and 5 bases for J; bases not matched to a gene: 20.

Sequenced input: PBMCs or T cells enriched from blood (not recorded which). This TCR came from a man between 50 and 59 years old who had recovered from COVID-19. The chain employs TRBV27 and TRBJ2-7; 9 nucleotides line up with TRBD1. CDR3 protein: CASSSGRPNGTGQHEQYF. In DNA form, the CDR3 reads TGTGCCAGCAGCTCTGGGCGTCCGAACGGGACAGGGCAACACGAGCAGTACTTC.